These 29 T cell receptor beta chains share one sample of origin, sequenced in a study of blood T cell repertoires in COVID-19. TCRdb's table, derived via immunoSEQ multiplex PCR, lists solely in-frame clones and lacks some. The sample has about 370,000 clones, 70% to 90% seen once. Material for sequencing was peripheral blood. The receptors here all came from a woman aged 25 to 39 with COVID-19, enrolled during active disease.

This chain links TRBV13 with TRBJ2-2, with 7 bases aligning to TRBD2. Germline V gene data show CDR1 as PRHDT and CDR2 as FYEKMQ (reference sequence). This CDR3 has 16 amino acids. The V and J ends lost 4 bases and 5 bases, in that order; junction bases with no gene match: 10. DNA for the CDR3: TGTGCCAGCAGCTCCCTCGGGGGGAGGGCAACCGGGGAGCTGTTTTTT. Translated: CASSSLGGRATGELFF.

This clone was found a few times. The rearrangement uses TRBV4-3 and TRBJ2-6, with D perhaps TRBD2 (6 bases). V gave up 0 bases and J gave up 0 bases, with 15 bases separating them. Germline V CDR1 and CDR2: LGHNA, YSLEER. This CDR3 spans 19 amino acids. The CDR3 nucleotides are TGCGCCAGCAGCCAAGAACGGGGACTCTTGGGCTCTGGGGCCAACGTCCTGACTTTC. It is translated as CASSQERGLLGSGANVLTF.

The chain combines TRBV11-3 with TRBJ2-7; 7 bases match TRBD2. Per the germline V gene, CDR1 is SGHNT and CDR2 is YENEEA. There are 16 residues in the CDR3. The DNA for the CDR3 is TGTGCCAGCAGTTTAGAGGCGGGAGCCCCCCCGGGGGAGCAGTACGTC. This encodes CASSLEAGAPPGEQYV.

CDR3 sequence reads: CASSPSSGPNEQFF. The CDR3 nucleotides read TGTGCCAGCTCACCTTCCAGCGGGCCCAATGAGCAGTTCTTC. The chain carries TRBV18 and TRBJ2-1; TRBD2 is a possible D gene (6 bases). The germline gives CDR1 KGHSH, CDR2 LQKENI. This CDR3 region has 14 residues. V was clipped by 3 bases and J by 6 bases, with 12 bases between them.

This clone has only one observation. The junction does not match germline at one end; this may be a read error. The chain is built from TRBV7-7 and TRBJ2-1; 9 positions match TRBD2. This CDR3 is built from 16 residues. Germline V gives CDR1 SSHAT, CDR2 FNYEAQ (reference sequence). CDR3 in DNA: TGTGCTAGCAGCTTATTTCCTAGCGGGGCGCTCAATGAGCAGTTCTTC. This gives the protein CASSLFPSGALNEQFF.

The chain links TRBV19 to TRBJ2-1; tentatively, D is TRBD2 (5 bases). The V gene's germline CDR1 is LNHDA and CDR2 SQIVND (reference sequence). Trimming removed 7 bases from V and 7 bases from J, with 20 bases in between. The CDR3 covers 15 residues. The CDR3 DNA follows: TGTGCCAGTACCCCGGGGATCGCCCCGAGGAATGAGCAGTTCTTC. Amino acids: CASTPGIAPRNEQFF.

The chain links TRBV14 to TRBJ1-2; TRBD1 matches at 10 bases. The CDR3 covers 16 residues. Losses at the gene ends were 2 bases for V and 0 bases for J; bases not matched to a gene: 3. CDR1 is SGHDN, CDR2 FVKESK, per germline. CDR3 in amino acids: CASSQPGQGTNYGYTF. The CDR3 region has the DNA TGTGCCAGCAGCCAACCGGGACAGGGGACTAACTATGGCTACACCTTC.

The chain couples TRBV30 to TRBJ2-5, with D possibly TRBD1 on 6 matching bases. CDR3 length: 15 residues. V was trimmed by 3 bases and J by 2 bases, leaving 16 bases between them. Germline V gene lookup returns CDR1 GTSNPN and CDR2 SVGIG (reference sequence). For the CDR3, the DNA is TGTGCCTGGAGCCAGGGGAGAGGGGTGCAAGAGACCCAGTACTTC. Amino acid sequence: CAWSQGRGVQETQYF. The variable domain in full, completed from reference TRBV30 and TRBJ2-5, reads SQTIHQWPATLVQPVGSPLSLECTVEGTSNPNLYWYRQAAGRGLQLLFYSVGIGQISSEVPQNLSASRPQDRQFILSSKKLLLSDSGFYLCAWSQGRGVQETQYFGPGTRLLVL.

This chain uses TRBV3-1 (or the pseudogene TRBV3-2) with TRBJ2-2, with 8 bases that match TRBD2. V dropped 0 bases and J dropped 6; count of bases not matched to a gene: 9. Germline-derived CDR1 and CDR2 are LGHDT and YNNKEL (reference sequence). The CDR3 totals 17 residues. The chain's CDR3 is CASSQDLVTSEAGELFF. DNA of the CDR3: TGTGCCAGCAGCCAAGATCTGGTGACTAGCGAGGCCGGGGAGCTGTTTTTT.

This clone was seen just once. The chain carries TRBV4-3 and TRBJ2-1; 12 bases are shared with TRBD2. There are 16 residues in the CDR3. V was pared by 1 base and J by 2 bases, with 0 bases of the junction left unmatched. From germline, CDR1 is LGHNA and CDR2 YSLEER. The CDR3 sequence: CASSQGTSGTYNEQFF. The CDR3, as DNA: TGCGCCAGCAGCCAAGGGACTAGCGGGACCTACAATGAGCAGTTCTTC.

The gene calls are TRBV6-6 and TRBJ2-3; 8 nucleotides align to TRBD1. This CDR3 has 15 amino acids. Germline V lookup: CDR1 MNHNY, CDR2 SVGAGI (reference sequence). The V segment lost 2 bases and the J segment 5 bases; nucleotides outside the gene matches: 6. The CDR3 DNA reads TGTGCCAGCAGTTACAGGACAGGGTTAGAAGATACGCAGTATTTT. It translates to CASSYRTGLEDTQYF.

The rearrangement joins TRBV7-9 to TRBJ2-1; TRBD2 aligns across 11 bases. The CDR3 contains 15 residues. Germline assignment: CDR1 SEHNR and CDR2 FQNEAQ (reference sequence). The trim removed 5 bases at V and 2 bases at J, leaving 2 bases unmatched. CDR3: CASSTSGSPYNEQFF. The CDR3 DNA is TGTGCCAGCAGCACTAGCGGGAGCCCCTACAATGAGCAGTTCTTC.

This chain's CDR3 is CASSQDRRGSSKNIQYF. CDR3 DNA: TGCGCCAGCAGCCAAGATCGCAGGGGATCGTCCAAAAACATTCAGTACTTC. J is TRBJ2-4 and V is TRBV4-3; D possibly corresponds to TRBD1 (6 bases). Germline V gene sequence: CDR1 LGHNA, CDR2 YSLEER. With 0 bases removed from V and 2 bases from J, the gap between germline ends came to 14 bases. The CDR3 runs 17 residues.

The chain is built from TRBV4-3 and TRBJ2-2, with a tentative D call TRBD2 (5 bases). V lost 1 base to trimming and J lost 6 bases, with 9 bases between them. The CDR3 runs to 14 residues. Germline CDR1 reads LGHNA; CDR2 reads YSLEER. The CDR3 here is CASSQASGSGELFF. CDR3 DNA: TGCGCCAGCAGCCAAGCGTCGGGGTCCGGGGAGCTGTTTTTT.

This clone was seen only once. The V gene is TRBV25-1, the J gene TRBJ1-3; no reliable D call. This CDR3 has 14 residues. Germline V CDR1 and CDR2: MGHDK, SYGVNS. V dropped 3 bases and J dropped 3 bases, with 9 bases sitting between them. Written as DNA, the CDR3 is TGTGCCAGCAGTGATGCTGCAGGTGGAAACACCATATATTTT. Amino acid sequence: CASSDAAGGNTIYF.

V gene TRBV9 combines with J gene TRBJ2-5; 9 bases agree with TRBD2. Losses at the gene ends were 1 base for V and 4 bases for J; bases not matched to a gene: 8. This CDR3 has 16 amino acids. The germline V gene encodes CDR1 SGDLS and CDR2 YYNGEE. CDR3 bases: TGTGCCAGCAGCGTATCGGTAGCGGGAGTGTTAGAGACCCAGTACTTC. Translation: CASSVSVAGVLETQYF.

The chain couples TRBV4-3 to TRBJ2-1; 11 bases are shared with TRBD2. CDR3 length equals 16 residues. The germline V gene encodes CDR1 LGHNA and CDR2 YSLEER. Trimming cost V 0 bases and J 8 bases; bases outside gene matches: 6. CDR3 in amino acids: CASSQDFTSGSDEQFF. CDR3 nucleotides: TGCGCCAGCAGCCAAGATTTCACTAGCGGGAGCGATGAGCAGTTCTTC.

This clone has only a few counts. This chain's CDR3 is CASSETRGRIGNTIYF. CDR3 nucleotides: TGTGCCAGCAGTGAGACGAGGGGGCGAATTGGAAACACCATATATTTT. The V gene is TRBV6-2 or TRBV6-3, the J gene TRBJ1-3, with TRBD1 matching over 7 bases. This CDR3 is built from 16 residues. Per germline, CDR1 MNHEY and CDR2 SVGEGT. V trimming: 5 bases; J trimming: 3 bases; junction bases outside the gene matches: 10.

The chain couples TRBV30 to TRBJ1-1; D not resolved. Germline-derived CDR1 and CDR2 are GTSNPN and SVGIG (reference sequence). Trimming removed 1 base from V and 3 bases from J, with 6 bases in between. CDR3 size: 12 residues. CDR3 sequence (DNA): TGTGCCTGGAGTGCCCGGGACACTGAAGCTTTCTTT. Protein product: CAWSARDTEAFF.

The chain has TRBV12-3 or TRBV12-4 and TRBJ2-1, with D possibly being TRBD2 (5 bases). The CDR3 totals 12 residues. V was shortened by 3 bases and J by 7 bases, with 7 bases between the two germline ends. The CDR3 protein is CASSFGKNEQFF. As DNA, the CDR3 is TGTGCCAGCAGTTTCGGGAAGAATGAGCAGTTCTTC.

The chain carries TRBV12-3 or TRBV12-4 and TRBJ1-1; D is unclear. V shed 3 bases and J shed 0 bases, with 5 bases lying between them. This CDR3 region has 13 residues. The DNA for the CDR3 is TGTGCCAGCAGTTTTCAAATGAACACTGAAGCTTTCTTT. Translation: CASSFQMNTEAFF.

V and J are TRBV15 and TRBJ2-3; D is uncertain. This CDR3 is built from 13 residues. V lost 5 bases and J 4 bases, leaving 10 bases between the germline ends. The germline V gene encodes CDR1 LNHNV and CDR2 YYDKDF (reference sequence). CDR3 in amino acids: CATSRGIADTQYF. The CDR3 nucleotides are TGTGCCACCAGCCGAGGTATAGCAGATACGCAGTATTTT.

The genes are TRBV5-1 and TRBJ2-2; TRBD1 aligns across 10 bases. Trimming removed 4 bases from V and 6 bases from J; junction bases left unmatched: 9. This CDR3 is 16 amino acids long. Germline values: CDR1 SGHRS, CDR2 YFSETQ. CDR3 in amino acids: CASSLRQGAGAGELFF. DNA for the CDR3: TGCGCCAGCAGCCTCAGACAGGGGGCGGGCGCCGGGGAGCTGTTTTTT.

The V call is TRBV2, the J call TRBJ2-5; 7 nucleotides align to TRBD2. From germline, CDR1 is SNHLY and CDR2 FYNNEI. V gave up 4 bases and J gave up 2 bases; unmatched junction bases: 1. This CDR3 contains 13 residues. CDR3 bases: TGTGCCAGCAGTGGGGGGGGGCAAGAGACCCAGTACTTC. Its translation is CASSGGGQETQYF.

The rearrangement links TRBV6-5 to TRBJ2-6; no definite D call. The germline V and J ends were trimmed by 6 bases and 0 bases, with 6 bases remaining between them. This CDR3 has 14 amino acids. CDR1 and CDR2 (germline): MNHEY, SVGAGI. The CDR3 DNA follows: TGTGCCAGCAGGTCAGACTCTGGGGCCAACGTCCTGACTTTC. The encoded protein is CASRSDSGANVLTF.

The chain employs TRBV19 and TRBJ1-6, with 7 positions matching TRBD1. Trimming cost V 5 bases and J 6 bases; bases outside gene matches: 1. The CDR3 has 13 amino acids. Germline V gives CDR1 LNHDA, CDR2 SQIVND (reference sequence). CDR3 DNA sequence: TGTGCCAGTAGTGGGACAGCTAATTCACCCCTCCACTTT. The encoded protein is CASSGTANSPLHF.

The chain is built from TRBV19 and TRBJ1-1; 7 bases line up with TRBD1. Germline CDR1 LNHDA, CDR2 SQIVND (reference sequence). The CDR3 totals 15 residues. The J segment lost 2 bases and the V segment lost 3 bases, leaving 6 bases of the junction unmatched. The chain's CDR3 is CASSIRGTANTEAFF. The CDR3 DNA follows: TGTGCCAGTAGTATCAGAGGGACAGCAAACACTGAAGCTTTCTTT.

The chain employs TRBV6-5 and TRBJ2-5; D gene ambiguous. Looked up from germline, CDR1 is MNHEY and CDR2 is SVGAGI. V lost 2 bases to trimming and J lost 4 bases, with 17 bases between them. The CDR3 length is 16 residues. The CDR3 loop reads CASSYADPLVGETQYF. DNA for the CDR3: TGTGCCAGCAGTTACGCCGACCCCCTAGTTGGAGAGACCCAGTACTTC.

This clone was seen once. The chain employs TRBV4-3 and TRBJ1-1, with TRBD1 as a possible D gene (5 bases). V was trimmed by 4 bases and J by 1 base, leaving 16 bases between them. Per germline, CDR1 LGHNA and CDR2 YSLEER. The CDR3 extends over 16 amino acids. Written as DNA, the CDR3 is TGCGCCAGCAGCCGATCAGGGATTGTGGGGAACACTGAAGCTTTCTTT. Translating it yields CASSRSGIVGNTEAFF.